This TCR beta chain comes out of a study of blood T cell repertoires in COVID-19. Sequencing used immunoSEQ multiplex PCR; TCRdb keeps in-frame clones, though not all of them. The sample holds 200,000 to 300,000 clones; about four fifths are singletons and the top ten take about 3.6%. The CDR3 runs to 17 residues. The germline gives CDR1 SNHLY, CDR2 FYNNEI. With 5 bases clipped from V and 0 bases from J, the junction kept 7 bases outside the gene matches. The receptor's source is a woman aged 40 to 49 who had been exposed to COVID-19. Sample: PBMCs or T cells enriched from blood (not recorded which). This chain joins TRBV2 and TRBJ2-7, with 13 bases that match TRBD2. The CDR3 DNA sequence: TGTGCCAGCAGTAGACTAGCGGGGGGCTCAAGCTCCTACGAGCAGTACTTC. This encodes CASSRLAGGSSSYEQYF.